The T cell receptor beta chain under discussion was sequenced for a study of blood T cell repertoires in COVID-19. Across the whole study: Acute and convalescent COVID-19 samples came from the United States, Italy and Spain.

V dropped 4 bases and J dropped 5 bases, with 9 bases sitting between them. The germline V gene has CDR1 SGHTA and CDR2 FQGTGA. The CDR3 loop spans 13 amino acids. Profiling relied on immunoSEQ multiplex PCR, and the TCRdb table lists in-frame clones only, not all of them. Of hundreds of thousands of clones listed, 75% to 90% are singletons. Enrolled through a virtual design, the participants were between roughly 18 and 95 years of age and came from about two dozen US areas. This chain joins TRBV7-3 and TRBJ1-5; a possible D gene is TRBD1 (6 bases). Sequences were obtained from PBMCs or T cells enriched from blood (not recorded which). The origin of this receptor is a man between 18 and 35 years old who had recovered from COVID-19. The CDR3 coding sequence is TGTGCCAGCAGCTCACAGGGAGATCAGCCCCAGCATTTT. Its protein product is CASSSQGDQPQHF.